This T cell receptor (beta chain) was sequenced during a study of Ad26.COV2.S vaccination and SARS-CoV-2 variants. Treatment meaning: 19 received Ad26.COV2.S at low or high dose, single or two shots; 5 received placebo; per-sample allocation not given. Samples analyzed were those drawn on day 63 after the first vaccine or placebo injection. Germline V gives CDR1 SEHNR, CDR2 FQNEAQ (reference sequence). The germline V and J ends were trimmed by 5 bases and 8 bases, with 21 bases remaining between them. There are 16 residues in the CDR3. TCRdb keeps only in-frame clones here, not all; method: immunoSEQ multiplex PCR. The profile shows about 430,000 clones, 75% to 95% of them singletons.

The V gene is TRBV7-9, the J gene TRBJ1-4; no definite D call. The TCR comes from a person aged 18 to 59 who received the Ad26.COV2.S COVID-19 vaccine or a placebo. The input for sequencing was peripheral blood, taken in a trial of Ad26.COV2.S vaccine versus placebo. As DNA, the CDR3 is TGTGCCAGCAGCGCCGGATCAGGACTGGATGGGGAAAAACTGTTTTTT. This sequence encodes CASSAGSGLDGEKLFF.